The clone carrying this TCR beta chain has a single count. The antigen is unknown. Measured with immunoSEQ multiplex PCR; TCRdb has only the in-frame clones, and not every one. The table shows over 65,000 clones, with around 92% occurring only once. This sample was included in a study of graft-versus-host responses after intestinal transplantation. Study summary: Recipients received multivisceral, liver-intestinal, or isolated intestinal transplants. Whole-study findings and limits: Within the allografts of patients who had graft-donor T cell macrochimerism, graft-versus-host to host-versus-graft clonal ratios were high.

This CDR3 is 14 amino acids long. Here the sequenced sample was unstimulated CD4+ T cells sorted from spleen or lymph node cells, taken before intestinal transplant. The receptor was derived from a human donor who received an intestinal transplant. The rearrangement links TRBV12-1 to TRBJ2-2; the table's D call, TRBD1, has no DNA check behind it. TRBV12-1 is a pseudogene. Here the CDR3 reads CASSPYRVTGELFF. The DNA of the CDR3 is TGTGCCAGCAGCCCCTACAGGGTCACCGGGGAGCTGTTTTTT.